What follows describes a single TCR beta chain. This entry is derived from a study of blood T cell repertoires in COVID-19. Sequencing was performed with immunoSEQ multiplex PCR; in TCRdb, only in-frame clones are kept and a portion is missing. Of around 150,000 clones in the sample, just under 95% are singletons; the top ten hold 3.5% to 5%. V lost 1 base and J lost 8, with 8 bases in between. Germline V gives CDR1 SGHVS, CDR2 FQNEAQ. The CDR3 is 13 residues long. The clonotype originates from a woman in her fifties or sixties with acute or convalescent COVID-19. The sequenced sample consisted of peripheral blood. The chain combines TRBV7-8 with TRBJ1-4; D ambiguous. The CDR3 sequence: CASSLVVREKLFF. Here the CDR3 DNA reads TGTGCCAGCAGCTTAGTCGTCAGGGAAAAACTGTTTTTT.